Shown below are 19 T cell receptor beta chains from a single sample sequenced in a study of T cells in women clearing cervical HPV infection. Only in-frame clones appear in the TCRdb table, and some are missing; sequencing was by immunoSEQ multiplex PCR. Listed are fewer than 50,000 clones; 7% to 9.5% falls within the top ten. Sequencing used blood buffy coat. The receptors originated from a woman between 18 and 70 years old with a cervical HPV16 infection that either progressed to CIN3+ or cleared (not recorded which).

Comment on this clone: The missing CDR3 end, 3 residues past where the read stops, is filled in from the germline J gene. V gene TRBV12-3 or TRBV12-4 combines with J gene TRBJ1-5, with 9 bases aligning to TRBD1. Trimming cost V 3 bases and J 4 bases; bases outside gene matches: 7. The CDR3 sequence is 16 residues long. CDR3 DNA (partial): TGTGCCAGCAGTTTGACAGGGGGAAATCCAAATCAGCCC. Its translation is CASSLTGGNPNQP. The whole CDR3 sequence is CASSLTGGNPNQPQHF.

As concerns this clone: The CDR3 end is not reached by the read, which stops 3 residues before it; the germline J gene fills it in. The chain recombines TRBV5-1 with TRBJ1-2; D is uncertain. CDR3 size: 14 residues. Germline assignment: CDR1 SGHRS and CDR2 YFSETQ. The V and J ends lost 2 bases and 4 bases respectively, with 12 bases between them. The CDR3 sequence: CASSLDDSRYGYTF. The DNA read from the CDR3 is TGCGCCAGCAGCTTAGACGACTCTCGCTATGGC.

To note about this clone: The read gets to within 3 residues of the CDR3 end, and the germline J gene fills in the rest. This sequence joins TRBV6-2 or TRBV6-3 and TRBJ2-1; 8 bases align to TRBD2. The CDR3 totals 15 residues. Germline V gives CDR1 MNHEY, CDR2 SVGEGT. The junction had 1 base not matched to a gene; V was cut back by 2 bases and J by 1 base. CDR3: CASSYGTSSYNEQFF. CDR3 DNA, as far as it was read: TGTGCCAGCAGTTACGGGACTAGTTCCTACAATGAG.

Comments on this clone: Read data end 3 residues before the CDR3 end; the end is taken from the germline J gene. This sequence joins TRBV13 and TRBJ2-2; D is uncertain. Germline assignment: CDR1 PRHDT and CDR2 FYEKMQ (reference sequence). This CDR3 is 13 amino acids long. Trimming removed 2 bases at V and 3 bases at J, with 4 bases between. The covered CDR3 bases are TGTGCCAGCAGCTTATCTGACACCGGGGAG. This sequence encodes CASSLSDTGE. The whole CDR3 protein reads CASSLSDTGELFF.

With regard to this clone: The read falls 3 residues short of the CDR3 end, and the missing part is taken from the germline J gene. The rearrangement links TRBV5-1 to TRBJ2-7; D ambiguous. The ends were cut back, 0 bases at V and 1 base at J, with 11 bases in the middle. The germline V gene encodes CDR1 SGHRS and CDR2 YFSETQ. The CDR3 is 15 residues long. The CDR3 bases that were read are TGCGCCAGCAGCTTGGTCCCTGGCTCGTCCTACGAG. The encoded protein is CASSLVPGSSYE. The full CDR3 protein is CASSLVPGSSYEQYF. The entire variable domain, with the rest obtained from reference TRBV5-1 and TRBJ2-7, is as follows: KAGVTQTPRYLIKTRGQQVTLSCSPISGHRSVSWYQQTPGQGLQFLFEYFSETQRNKGNFPGRFSGRQFSNSRSEMNVSTLELGDSALYLCASSLVPGSSYEQYFGPGTRLTVT.

The CDR3 reads CASSFADSSDGTQYF. The part of the CDR3 DNA that was read is TGCGCCAGCAGCTTCGCGGACTCGTCGGATGGGACC. The gene calls are TRBV5-1 and TRBJ2-5; D possibly corresponds to TRBD2 (5 bases). Read coverage stops 3 residues before the CDR3 terminus; the germline J gene supplies the remainder. This CDR3 is built from 15 residues. Germline CDR1 and CDR2: SGHRS and YFSETQ. Deletions cut 2 bases from V and 7 bases from J, with 18 bases between.

This chain's CDR3 is CSVGQENEQFF. CDR3 DNA (partial): TGCAGCGTTGGACAAGAAAATGAG. V is TRBV29-1 and J is TRBJ2-1; D uncertain. Sequencing ends 3 residues short of the CDR3 end; the germline J gene provides the rest. The CDR3 totals 11 residues. Germline CDR1 SQVTM, CDR2 ANQGSEA. Trimming took 4 bases from V and 7 from J, leaving 8 bases between them.

Comment on this clone: The read gets to within 3 residues of the CDR3 end, and the germline J gene fills in the rest. The V and J genes are TRBV10-3 and TRBJ2-6, with D possibly matching TRBD1 (6 bases). The germline V gene encodes CDR1 ENHRY and CDR2 SYGVKD. CDR3 length: 18 amino acids. V lost 7 bases and J 3 bases, leaving 22 bases between the germline ends. The CDR3 spells CAINEDKSGAFGANVLTF. Partial CDR3 DNA: TGTGCCATCAACGAGGATAAGTCAGGGGCATTTGGGGCCAACGTC.

A word on this clone: The read ends 3 residues before the CDR3 terminus; that terminus is restored from the germline J gene. The V call is TRBV3-1 (or the pseudogene TRBV3-2), the J call TRBJ2-7; 13 bases match TRBD2. The CDR3 is made up of 15 amino acids. Germline lookup yields CDR1 LGHDT and CDR2 YNNKEL (reference sequence). Trimming at V came to 3 bases and at J to 4 bases, leaving 3 bases not matched to a gene. The CDR3 region is CASSQTTSGRYEQYF. The sequenced part of the CDR3 DNA is TGTGCCAGCAGCCAGACGACTAGCGGGAGGTACGAG.

Points on this clone: The read is 3 residues too short to cover the CDR3 end, so that end is filled in from the germline J gene. The gene calls are TRBV2 and TRBJ1-3; D is possibly TRBD1 (5 bases). Germline V lookup: CDR1 SNHLY, CDR2 FYNNEI. V lost 4 bases to trimming and J lost 1 base, with 17 bases between them. This CDR3 spans 17 amino acids. The CDR3: CASSASEGLRSGNTIYF. The covered CDR3 bases are TGTGCCAGCAGTGCGAGCGAGGGGCTTAGATCTGGAAACACC.

A word on this clone: The read stops 3 residues short of the end of the CDR3; the missing end is completed from the germline J gene. The chain combines TRBV4-1 with TRBJ1-5, with D perhaps TRBD1 (6 bases). Trimming removed 1 base from V and 1 base from J, with 8 bases in between. The CDR3 spans 15 residues. Germline CDR1 reads MGHRA; CDR2 reads YSYEKL. The CDR3 loop reads CASSQGQDSNQPQHF. CDR3 bases read: TGCGCCAGCAGCCAAGGACAGGACAGCAATCAGCCC.

About this clone itself: The read ends 3 residues shy of where the CDR3 ends; the end is completed using the germline J gene. The J gene is TRBJ2-1, the V gene TRBV11-2; 9 bases line up with TRBD2. V shed 4 bases and J 8 bases; nucleotides not matched to a gene: 3. CDR3 length: 13 amino acids. Germline V lookup: CDR1 SGHAT, CDR2 FQNNGV. This CDR3 is CASSSGLADEQFF. The DNA read from the CDR3 is TGTGCCAGCAGCTCGGGACTAGCCGATGAG.

With regard to this clone: The CDR3 goes on 3 residues after the read ends, and that part is filled in from the germline J gene. The V and J genes are TRBV14 and TRBJ2-3; maybe TRBD2 (6 bases). This CDR3 has 15 residues. V was trimmed by 4 bases and J by 1 base, leaving 12 bases between them. Germline values: CDR1 SGHDN, CDR2 FVKESK. CDR3 bases read: TGTGCCAGCAGCCTGGGGGGACTCCGCACAGATACG. Translating gives CASSLGGLRTDT. The whole CDR3 protein reads CASSLGGLRTDTQYF.

This clone is deemed medium-sized (0.01 to 0.1%) by its frequency. The read finishes 3 residues shy of the CDR3 end, and the germline J gene is used to complete it. Within the sample, other DNA sequences also encode this same CDR3. The chain links TRBV5-4 to TRBJ2-3; the D gene is possibly TRBD1 (6 bases). CDR3 size: 14 residues. Trimming shortened V by 4 bases and J by 2 bases, and 11 bases separated the two germline ends. Germline V gene lookup returns CDR1 SGHNT and CDR2 YYREEE (reference sequence). The CDR3 spells CASSPGQITDTQYF. The DNA read from the CDR3 is TGTGCCAGCAGCCCTGGACAGATCACAGATACG.

As regards this clone: The missing CDR3 end, 3 residues past where the read stops, is filled in from the germline J gene. The chain uses TRBV4-1 and TRBJ1-1; unclear D gene. CDR1 and CDR2 (germline): MGHRA, YSYEKL. The V gene lost 0 bases and the J gene lost 0 bases, with 5 bases spanning the gap. The CDR3 runs 14 residues. The CDR3 spells CASSQEHVNTEAFF. CDR3 bases read: TGCGCCAGCAGCCAAGAACATGTGAACACTGAA.

CDR3 in amino acids: CASSPQPNTGTGPDGGYTF. CDR3 DNA, as far as it was read: TGTGCCAGCTCACCGCAACCTAACACCGGGACAGGGCCAGATGGTGGC. The chain is built from TRBV18 and TRBJ1-2; 9 bases map to TRBD1. The read terminates 3 residues before the CDR3 end, so the remaining end is supplied by the germline J gene. Germline CDR1 is KGHSH and CDR2 is LQKENI. The CDR3 is 19 residues long. With 3 bases clipped from V and 7 bases from J, the junction kept 21 bases outside the gene matches.

Details on this clone: The read comes to an end 3 residues before the CDR3 does, leaving the germline J gene to fill in the end. This chain links TRBV2 with TRBJ1-6; the match to TRBD1 covers 7 bases. The germline CDR1 and CDR2 sequences are SNHLY and FYNNEI. V lost 8 bases and J lost 5; bases outside the gene matches: 6. CDR3 size: 14 residues. Incomplete CDR3 DNA: TGTGCCAGCTTCCCGGACAGGAATAATTCACCC. Translated: CASFPDRNNSP. The full CDR3 sequence reads CASFPDRNNSPLHF.

Points on this clone: The read comes to an end 3 residues before the CDR3 does, leaving the germline J gene to fill in the end. The chain combines TRBV11-2 with TRBJ1-1; D remains unclear. The CDR3 runs to 14 residues. The V end was cut by 0 bases, the J end by 1 base, with 6 bases between. Germline V lookup: CDR1 SGHAT, CDR2 FQNNGV. The CDR3 bases that were read are TGTGCCAGCAGCTTAGAATCGGGGAACACTGAA. This encodes CASSLESGNTE. The whole CDR3 sequence reads CASSLESGNTEAFF. The full variable domain, in which reference TRBV11-2 and TRBJ1-1 provide the parts outside the CDR3, is EAGVAQSPRYKIIEKRQSVAFWCNPISGHATLYWYQQILGQGPKLLIQFQNNGVVDDSQLPKDRFSAERLKGVDSTLKIQPAKLEDSAVYLCASSLESGNTEAFFGQGTRLTVV.

Concerning this clone: The read halts 3 residues ahead of the CDR3 end, with the missing end drawn from the germline J gene. This chain joins TRBV29-1 and TRBJ2-5; 14 nucleotides align to TRBD2. CDR3 length: 14 residues. The V segment lost 6 bases and the J segment 5 bases; nucleotides outside the gene matches: 5. In germline, CDR1 is SQVTM, CDR2 ANQGSEA. The DNA read from the CDR3 is TGCAGCGTCGAGACTAGCGGGAGGGGGGAGACC. Translation gives CSVETSGRGET. The full CDR3 protein reads CSVETSGRGETQYF.